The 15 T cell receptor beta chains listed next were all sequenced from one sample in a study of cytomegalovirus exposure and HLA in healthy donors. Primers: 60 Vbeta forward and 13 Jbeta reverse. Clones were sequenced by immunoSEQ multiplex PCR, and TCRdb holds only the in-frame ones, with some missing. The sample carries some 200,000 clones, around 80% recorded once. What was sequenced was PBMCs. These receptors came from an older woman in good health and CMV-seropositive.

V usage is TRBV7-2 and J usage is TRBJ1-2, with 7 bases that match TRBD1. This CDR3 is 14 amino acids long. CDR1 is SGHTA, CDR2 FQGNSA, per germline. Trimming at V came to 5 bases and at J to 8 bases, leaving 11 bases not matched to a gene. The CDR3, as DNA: TGTGCCAGCAGCGCACAAACAGGGGCTGAAGGCTACACCTTC. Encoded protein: CASSAQTGAEGYTF. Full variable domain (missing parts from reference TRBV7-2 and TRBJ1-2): GAGVSQSPSNKVTEKGKDVELRCDPISGHTALYWYRQSLGQGLEFLIYFQGNSAPDKSGLPSDRFSAERTGGSVSTLTIQRTQQEDSAVYLCASSAQTGAEGYTFGSGTRLTVV.

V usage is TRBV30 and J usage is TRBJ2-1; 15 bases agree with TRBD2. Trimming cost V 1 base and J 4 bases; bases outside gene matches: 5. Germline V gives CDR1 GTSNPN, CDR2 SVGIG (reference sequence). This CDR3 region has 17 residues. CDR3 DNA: TGTGCCTGGAGTGGGACTAGCGGGAGGGCCGCTTACAATGAGCAGTTCTTC. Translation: CAWSGTSGRAAYNEQFF.

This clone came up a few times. The CDR3 sequence is CASSSGQPGGELFF. Here the CDR3 DNA reads TGTGCCAGCAGCTCCGGACAGCCCGGAGGGGAGCTGTTTTTT. The chain couples TRBV7-9 to TRBJ2-2; TRBD1 might be the D (6 bases). The germline CDR1 and CDR2 sequences are SEHNR and FQNEAQ (reference sequence). The CDR3 is 14 residues long. With 4 bases removed from V and 8 bases from J, the gap between germline ends came to 14 bases.

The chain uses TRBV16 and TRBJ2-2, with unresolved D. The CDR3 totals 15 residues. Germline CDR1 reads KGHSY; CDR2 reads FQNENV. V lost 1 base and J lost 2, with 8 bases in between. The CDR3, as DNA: TGTGCCAGCAGCCAATTAAATCCTAACACCGGGGAGCTGTTTTTT. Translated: CASSQLNPNTGELFF.

The DNA for the CDR3 is TGTGCCAGCACTTCAGGCCCCTACGAGCAGTACTTC. Translation: CASTSGPYEQYF. V is TRBV28 and J is TRBJ2-5; D remains unclear. The J call may be incorrect, as the DNA end agrees better with TRBJ2-7. This CDR3 is 12 amino acids long. CDR1 MDHEN and CDR2 SYDVKM come from the germline V gene.

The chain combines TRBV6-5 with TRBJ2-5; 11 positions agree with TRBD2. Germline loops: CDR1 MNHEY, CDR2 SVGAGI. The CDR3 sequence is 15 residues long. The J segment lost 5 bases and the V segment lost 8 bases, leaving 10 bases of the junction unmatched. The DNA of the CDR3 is TGTGCCAGCTCGAGTAGCGGGGGGGCTGGGGAGACCCAGTACTTC. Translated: CASSSSGGAGETQYF.

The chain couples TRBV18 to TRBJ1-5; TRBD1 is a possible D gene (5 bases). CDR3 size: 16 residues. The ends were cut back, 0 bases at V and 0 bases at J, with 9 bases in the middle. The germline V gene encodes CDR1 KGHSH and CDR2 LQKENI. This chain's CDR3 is CASSPPGRGSNQPQHF. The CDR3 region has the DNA TGTGCCAGCTCACCACCAGGGAGGGGTAGCAATCAGCCCCAGCATTTT.

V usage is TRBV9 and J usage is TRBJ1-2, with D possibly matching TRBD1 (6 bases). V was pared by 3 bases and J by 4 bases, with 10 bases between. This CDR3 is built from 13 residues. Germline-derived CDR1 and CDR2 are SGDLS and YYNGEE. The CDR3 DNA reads TGTGCCAGCAGCGCAGGACAGCCCTATGGCTACACCTTC. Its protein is CASSAGQPYGYTF.

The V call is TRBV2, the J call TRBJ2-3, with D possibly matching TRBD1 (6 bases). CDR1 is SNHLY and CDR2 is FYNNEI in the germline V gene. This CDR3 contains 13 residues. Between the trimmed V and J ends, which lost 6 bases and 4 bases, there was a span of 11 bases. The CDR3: CASRTGFSDTQYF. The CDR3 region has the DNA TGTGCCAGCAGGACAGGATTTTCAGATACGCAGTATTTT. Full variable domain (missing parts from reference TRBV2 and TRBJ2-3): EPEVTQTPSHQVTQMGQEVILRCVPISNHLYFYWYRQILGQKVEFLVSFYNNEISEKSEIFDDQFSVERPDGSNFTLKIRSTKLEDSAMYFCASRTGFSDTQYFGPGTRLTVL.

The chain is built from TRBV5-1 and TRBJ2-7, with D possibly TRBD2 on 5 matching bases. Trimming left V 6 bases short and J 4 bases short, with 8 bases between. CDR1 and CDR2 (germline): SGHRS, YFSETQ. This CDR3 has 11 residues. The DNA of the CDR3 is TGCGCCAGCAAGGGAGAGTACGAGCAGTACTTC. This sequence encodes CASKGEYEQYF.

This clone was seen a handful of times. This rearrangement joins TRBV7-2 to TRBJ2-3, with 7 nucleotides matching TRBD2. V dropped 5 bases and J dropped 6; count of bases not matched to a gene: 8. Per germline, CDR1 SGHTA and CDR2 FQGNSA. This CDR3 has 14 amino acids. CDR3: CASSPRLAADTQYF. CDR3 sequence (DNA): TGTGCCAGCAGCCCCCGACTAGCCGCGGATACGCAGTATTTT.

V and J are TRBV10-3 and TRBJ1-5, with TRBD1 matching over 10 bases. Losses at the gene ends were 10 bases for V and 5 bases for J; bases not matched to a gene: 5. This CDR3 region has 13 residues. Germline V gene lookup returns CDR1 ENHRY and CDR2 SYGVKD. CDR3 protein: CATMTGGDQPQHF. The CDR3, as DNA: TGTGCCACAATGACAGGGGGCGATCAGCCCCAGCATTTT.

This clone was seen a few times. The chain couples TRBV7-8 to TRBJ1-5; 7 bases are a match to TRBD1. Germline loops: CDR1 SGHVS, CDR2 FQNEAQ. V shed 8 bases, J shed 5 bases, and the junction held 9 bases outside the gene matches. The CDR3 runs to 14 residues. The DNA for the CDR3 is TGTGCCAGCGGAGGACAGGTGAGGGATCAGCCCCAGCATTTT. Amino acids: CASGGQVRDQPQHF.

CDR3 nucleotide sequence: TGTGCCAGCAGACCGGTGAACAGGGGGCTTAATGAGCAGTTCTTC. It encodes CASRPVNRGLNEQFF. J is TRBJ2-1 and V is TRBV5-4; 9 nucleotides match TRBD1. Germline V gene data show CDR1 as SGHNT and CDR2 as YYREEE (reference sequence). V trimming: 5 bases; J trimming: 7 bases; junction bases outside the gene matches: 10. The CDR3 has 15 residues.

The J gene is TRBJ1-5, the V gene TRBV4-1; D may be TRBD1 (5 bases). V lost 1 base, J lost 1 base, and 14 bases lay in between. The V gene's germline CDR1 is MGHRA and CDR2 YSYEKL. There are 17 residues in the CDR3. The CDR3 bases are TGCGCCAGCAGCCAAGTCGGCAGGGAAAGGAGCAATCAGCCCCAGCATTTT. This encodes CASSQVGRERSNQPQHF.